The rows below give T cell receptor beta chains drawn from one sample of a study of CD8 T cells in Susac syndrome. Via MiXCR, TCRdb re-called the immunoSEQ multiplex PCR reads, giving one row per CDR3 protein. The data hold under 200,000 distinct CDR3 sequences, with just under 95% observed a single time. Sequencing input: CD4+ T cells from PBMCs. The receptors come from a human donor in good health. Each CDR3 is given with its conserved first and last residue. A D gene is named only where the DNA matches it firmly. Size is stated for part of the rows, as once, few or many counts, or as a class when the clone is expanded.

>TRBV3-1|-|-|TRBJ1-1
TGTGCCAGTGGCAGAGGGGGTTCAAACACTGAAGCTTTCTTT
CASGRGGSNTEAFF
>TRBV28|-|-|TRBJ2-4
TGTGCCAGCAAGGGGGTGGACATTCAGTACTTC
CASKGVDIQYF
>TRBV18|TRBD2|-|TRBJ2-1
TGTGCCAGCTCACCAACCCAGCGGGGGTACAATGAGCAGTTCTTC
CASSPTQRGYNEQFF
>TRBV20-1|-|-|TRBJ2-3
TGCAGTGCTAGTCTGGGGTCTCACACAGATACGCAGTATTTT
CSASLGSHTDTQYF
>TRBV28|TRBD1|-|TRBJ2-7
TGTGCCTCTCAGGGGGCAGGGGCTGTCTACGAGCAGTACTTC
CASQGAGAVYEQYF
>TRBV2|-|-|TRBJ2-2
TGTGCCAGCAGTGACCGGGGGCGGAACACCGGGGAGCTGTTTTTT
CASSDRGRNTGELFF
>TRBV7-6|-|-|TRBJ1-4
TGTGCCAGCAGCTTAGAGGGGTTCTTTAATGAAAAACTGTTTTTT
CASSLEGFFNEKLFF
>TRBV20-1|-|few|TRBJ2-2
TGCAGTGCTAGCGGGACGAACACCGGGGAGCTGTTTTTT
CSASGTNTGELFF
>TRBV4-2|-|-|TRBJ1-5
TGTGCCAGCAGCGGGGGAGGGGACGGCAATCAGCCCCAGCATTTT
CASSGGGDGNQPQHF
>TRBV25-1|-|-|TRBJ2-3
TGTGCCAGCCTTGGCGGGGAGAATACGCAGTATTTT
CASLGGENTQYF
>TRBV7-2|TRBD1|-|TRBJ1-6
TGTGCCAGCAGCGGAGGGACAGGACCGAATTCACCCCTCCACTTT
CASSGGTGPNSPLHF
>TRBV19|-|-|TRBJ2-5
TGTGCCAGTAGTATAGACCCACCCGGGTCAGGCCAAGAGACCCAGTACTTC
CASSIDPPGSGQETQYF
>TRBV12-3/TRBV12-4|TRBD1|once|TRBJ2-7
TGTGCCAGCAGTTTTGGCTCAGGGGGATTCCACGAGCAGTACTTC
CASSFGSGGFHEQYF
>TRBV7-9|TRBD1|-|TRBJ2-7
TGTGCCAGCAGCTTGGGACAGTACGAGCAGTACTTC
CASSLGQYEQYF
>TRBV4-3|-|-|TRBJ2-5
TGCGCCAGCAGCCAAGAAGGCAGGGCGCAAGAGACCCAGTACTTC
CASSQEGRAQETQYF
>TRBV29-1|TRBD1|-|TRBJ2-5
TGCAGCGTGCCCAGGGGGCAGGCAGAGACCCAGTACTTC
CSVPRGQAETQYF
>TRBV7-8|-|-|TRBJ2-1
TGTGCCAGCAGCTTAGCAGGGGAGCATGAGCAGTTCTTC
CASSLAGEHEQFF
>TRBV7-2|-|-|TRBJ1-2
TGTGCCAGCAGCTTAACCACAGGGAATCATGGCTACACCTTC
CASSLTTGNHGYTF
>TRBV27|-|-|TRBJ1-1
TGTGCCAGCAGGCCCCTGGGCCAAGGGGGTAAAGCTTTCTTT
CASRPLGQGGKAFF
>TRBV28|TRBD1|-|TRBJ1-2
TGTGCCAGCAGCACCTCGGGACAGACCTATGGCTACACCTTC
CASSTSGQTYGYTF
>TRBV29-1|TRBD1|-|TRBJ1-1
TGCAGCGTCCGCCGGACAGGGCAGGGAGCTTTCTTT
CSVRRTGQGAFF
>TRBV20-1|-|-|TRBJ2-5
TGCAGTGCTAGAGCTTGGTCTGAGACCCAGTACTTC
CSARAWSETQYF
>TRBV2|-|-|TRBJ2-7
TGTGCCAGCAGTGTTCAAAGCTACGAGCAGTACTTC
CASSVQSYEQYF
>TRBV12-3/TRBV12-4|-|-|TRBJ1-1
TGTGCCAGCAGTTTAGGGCAGGGGCAGTTCTTT
CASSLGQGQFF